This is a list of T cell receptor beta chains from one sample in a study of read filtering for tumor transcriptome and immune sequencing. TCRdb reprocessed the reads with MiXCR, giving one entry per CDR3 protein. The sample yields about 39,000 distinct CDR3 sequences, roughly an eighth seen once. The sequencing input was a population of CD138-negative cells sorted from bone marrow. The source of these receptors is a donor aged 40 or older with multiple myeloma. Both conserved end residues are part of each CDR3. The order of the fields is clone size, D gene, J gene, V gene, CDR3 protein, CDR3 DNA. A D gene is named only where the DNA matches it firmly. Where a row states a size, it is once, few, many or the class of an expanded clone; other rows omit it.

many	-	TRBJ2-1	TRBV19	CASSLGATNSYNEQFF	TGTGCCAGTAGCCTAGGGGCGACCAACAGCTACAATGAGCAGTTCTTC
few	-	TRBJ2-4	TRBV7-9	CARSLSCMRGNIQYF	TGTGCCAGAAGCTTATCCTGCATGAGGGGTAACATTCAGTACTTC
many	-	TRBJ2-1	TRBV20-1	CSARDIAGASYNEQFF	TGCAGTGCTAGAGATATTGCAGGGGCTTCCTACAATGAGCAGTTCTTC
-	TRBD1	TRBJ2-3	TRBV5-1	CASCLEDRAGVDTQYF	TGCGCCAGCTGCTTGGAGGACAGGGCCGGGGTAGATACGCAGTACTTT
few	TRBD1	TRBJ1-5	TRBV2	CASRKQGAGNQPQHF	TGTGCCAGCAGGAAACAGGGGGCCGGCAATCAGCCCCAGCATTTT
many	-	TRBJ2-3	TRBV2	CASSRQMSTDTQYF	TGTGCCAGCAGTCGACAAATGAGCACAGATACGCAGTATTTT
few	-	TRBJ1-5	TRBV20-1	CSARQGSNQPQHF	TGCAGTGCTAGACAGGGTTCTAATCAGCCCCAGCATTTT
many	TRBD1	TRBJ1-5	TRBV30	CAWSRAGGNYQPQHF	TGTGCCTGGAGTCGCGCAGGGGGCAATTATCAGCCCCAGCATTTT
medium-sized	TRBD2	TRBJ2-1	TRBV20-1	CSARDGGRPGDNEQFF	TGCAGTGCTAGAGATGGCGGGAGGCCGGGGGACAATGAGCAGTTCTTC
many	-	TRBJ1-4	TRBV3-1	CASSQKSRNEKLFF	TGTGCCAGCAGCCAAAAGTCCCGTAATGAAAAACTGTTTTTT
many	-	TRBJ1-1	TRBV29-1	CSVTGTINTEAFF	TGCAGCGTCACCGGGACAATCAACACTGAAGCTTTCTTT
many	TRBD2	TRBJ2-1	TRBV7-3	CASSLRGGSGRYNEQFF	TGTGCCAGCAGCTTAAGGGGAGGTAGCGGGAGATACAATGAGCAGTTCTTC
-	TRBD1	TRBJ2-7	TRBV10-2	CASSQTGSSERYF	TGTGCCAGCAGCCAGACAGGGTCTTCCGAGCGGTACTTC
few	-	TRBJ1-1	TRBV20-1	CSVEDGGRSTEAFF	TGCAGTGTCGAGGACGGGGGAAGAAGCACTGAAGCTTTCTTT
many	-	TRBJ2-6	TRBV5-1	CASSLGQSNVLTF	TGCGCCAGCAGCTTGGGGCAATCCAACGTCCTGACTTTC
once	-	TRBJ2-2	TRBV6-1	CASSERGGATGELFF	TGTGCCAGCAGTGAACGTGGGGGGGCAACCGGGGAGCTGTTTTTT
many	-	TRBJ1-6	TRBV28	CASTFWKSNSPLHF	TGTGCCAGCACCTTTTGGAAGAGTAATTCACCCCTCCACTTT
many	-	TRBJ1-2	TRBV28	CASSFSRSYTF	TGTGCCAGCAGTTTTAGTAGGAGCTACACCTTC
many	TRBD1	TRBJ1-2	TRBV5-1	CASSPRTGANYGYTF	TGCGCCAGCAGCCCACGGACAGGGGCTAACTATGGCTACACCTTC
-	-	TRBJ1-1	TRBV20-1	CSIAEGTEAFF	TGCAGCATAGCAGAGGGGACTGAAGCTTTCTTT
many	-	TRBJ1-5	TRBV3-1	CASSQGTGQPQHF	TGTGCCAGCAGCCAGGGTACAGGGCAGCCCCAGCATTTT
many	TRBD2	TRBJ2-3	TRBV19	CASTGSGRIADTQYF	TGTGCCAGTACGGGGAGCGGGAGAATAGCAGATACGCAGTATTTT
many	TRBD1	TRBJ2-7	TRBV27	CASSPTGTGFYEQYF	TGTGCCAGCAGCCCGACCGGGACAGGGTTCTACGAGCAGTACTTC
many	-	TRBJ2-5	TRBV12-3/TRBV12-4	CASSLDLRKDAKETQYF	TGTGCCAGCAGTTTAGATCTACGGAAGGACGCTAAGGAGACCCAGTACTTC
many	-	TRBJ2-3	TRBV5-4	CASSFQGSDTQYF	TGTGCCAGCAGCTTCCAGGGCTCAGATACGCAGTATTTT
-	-	TRBJ2-7	TRBV5-1	CASSRALPYDQYF	TGCGCCAGCAGCAGGGCTCTTCCTTACGATCAGTACTTC
many	-	TRBJ2-7	TRBV19	CASSIAGAYEQYF	TGTGCCAGTAGTATAGCAGGCGCCTACGAGCAGTACTTC
many	TRBD2	TRBJ2-6	TRBV3-1	CACGGTVGSGANVLTF	TGTGCCTGCGGGGGAACCGTAGGTTCTGGGGCCAACGTCCTGACTTTC
-	TRBD2	TRBJ2-5	TRBV6-1	CASSEGLAGSGTQYF	TGTGCCAGCAGTGAAGGATTAGCGGGGTCGGGGACCCAGTACTTC
many	-	TRBJ1-1	TRBV4-1	CASSRNRDTEAFF	TGCGCCAGCAGCCGGAACAGGGACACTGAAGCTTTCTTT
many	-	TRBJ1-3	TRBV5-6	CASSLGDRNTIYF	TGTGCCAGCAGCTTGGGGGACAGAAACACCATATATTTT
many	-	TRBJ2-5	TRBV7-9	CASSLGGLETQYF	TGTGCCAGCAGCTTAGGAGGGTTGGAGACCCAGTACTTC
many	-	TRBJ1-4	TRBV6-6	CASSLDRDNEKLFF	TGTGCCAGCAGTTTGGACAGAGATAATGAAAAACTGTTTTTT
many	-	TRBJ2-5	TRBV5-1	CASSLALDLGETQYF	TGCGCCAGCAGCTTGGCGTTGGACTTGGGTGAGACCCAGTACTTC
many	-	TRBJ1-5	TRBV27	CASSPMEGGRAAQPQHF	TGTGCCAGCAGTCCCATGGAAGGGGGGCGCGCCGCTCAGCCCCAGCATTTT
many	TRBD1	TRBJ2-7	TRBV19	CASSGQGLYEQYF	TGTGCCAGTAGCGGACAGGGGCTGTACGAGCAGTACTTC
many	-	TRBJ2-5	TRBV6-5	CASRRDLQETQYF	TGTGCCAGCAGAAGGGACCTCCAAGAGACCCAGTACTTC
many	-	TRBJ2-5	TRBV7-8	CASSLGIAETQYF	TGTGCCAGCAGCTTGGGGATTGCGGAGACCCAGTACTTC
many	-	TRBJ2-7	TRBV3-1	CASSQDQRHLGEQYF	TGTGCCAGCAGCCAAGATCAGAGACACCTGGGCGAGCAGTACTTC
many	-	TRBJ1-3	TRBV7-9	CASTIFPARGLSGNTIYF	TGTGCCAGCACTATATTTCCGGCCCGGGGTTTATCTGGAAACACCATATATTTT
-	-	TRBJ2-5	TRBV30	CAWSPLWGEETQYF	TGTGCCTGGTCCCCTCTGTGGGGAGAAGAGACCCAGTACTTC
many	-	TRBJ1-3	TRBV7-8	CASSLQFTGNTIYF	TGTGCCAGCAGCTTACAATTCACTGGAAACACCATATATTTT
medium-sized	-	TRBJ2-1	TRBV12-3/TRBV12-4	CASSFWGRDYNEQFF	TGTGCCAGCAGTTTCTGGGGAAGGGACTACAATGAGCAGTTCTTC
-	-	TRBJ2-1	TRBV4-1	CASSRVWGIRPNEQFF	TGCGCCAGCAGCCGAGTATGGGGGATTCGGCCGAATGAGCAGTTCTTC
-	TRBD2	TRBJ2-2	TRBV11-1	CASSLTSGVVTGELFF	TGTGCCAGCAGCTTAACTAGCGGGGTGGTCACCGGGGAGCTGTTTTTT
many	-	TRBJ2-3	TRBV12-3/TRBV12-4	CASSLLASDTQYF	TGTGCCAGCAGTTTACTAGCATCAGATACGCAGTATTTT
many	TRBD1	TRBJ2-1	TRBV9	CASSVAVTGMNEQFF	TGTGCCAGCAGCGTAGCAGTGACAGGGATGAATGAGCAGTTCTTC
many	TRBD1	TRBJ1-2	TRBV7-9	CASSHERTGDVRGYTF	TGTGCCAGCAGCCACGAGCGGACAGGGGACGTCCGGGGCTACACCTTC
-	-	TRBJ2-7	TRBV3-1	CASSQVSSREQYF	TGTGCCAGCAGCCAAGTAAGTTCCCGCGAGCAGTACTTC
many	TRBD1	TRBJ1-5	TRBV4-1	CASSRGQVSNQPQHF	TGCGCCAGCAGCCGGGGACAGGTGAGCAATCAGCCCCAGCATTTT
many	-	TRBJ1-2	TRBV11-2	CASSLEGDGYTF	TGTGCCAGCAGCTTAGAGGGGGATGGCTACACCTTC
many	-	TRBJ1-2	TRBV5-5	CASSSPDSANYGYTF	TGTGCCAGCAGCTCTCCGGACAGCGCTAACTATGGCTACACCTTC
many	TRBD1	TRBJ2-7	TRBV5-1	CASSLAGTGGNYEQYF	TGCGCCAGCAGCTTGGCCGGGACAGGGGGCAACTACGAGCAGTACTTC
-	TRBD1	TRBJ2-2	TRBV6-5	CASSLQGPNTGELFF	TGTGCCAGCAGCTTACAGGGGCCGAACACCGGGGAGCTGTTTTTT
many	-	TRBJ2-6	TRBV7-3	CASSQDRPGANVLTF	TGTGCCAGCAGCCAAGACAGGCCTGGGGCCAACGTCCTGACTTTC
many	-	TRBJ1-2	TRBV6-5	CASSYSSGANYGYTF	TGTGCCAGCAGTTACTCGTCAGGAGCTAACTATGGCTACACCTTC
many	TRBD1	TRBJ1-1	TRBV6-6	CASSNVNRGYKAFF	TGTGCCAGCAGTAATGTTAACAGGGGATATAAAGCTTTCTTT
many	-	TRBJ2-3	TRBV9	CASSPRGPDRDTQYF	TGTGCCAGCAGCCCCAGGGGTCCCGACAGAGATACGCAGTATTTT
many	-	TRBJ1-5	TRBV7-9	CASSQDSERQPQHF	TGTGCCAGCAGCCAGGACAGCGAACGACAGCCCCAGCATTTT
many	-	TRBJ2-7	TRBV7-9	CASSHNTESYEQYF	TGTGCCAGCAGCCATAACACAGAGTCCTACGAGCAGTACTTC